This T cell receptor (beta chain) appears in the sequencing data of a study of blood T cell repertoires in COVID-19. The assay was immunoSEQ multiplex PCR, and TCRdb's table has in-frame clones only and misses some. Counted here are about 81,000 clones, around 91% occurring once; the ten biggest clones make up under 2.5%. Sequenced material: peripheral blood. The sequence came from a woman between 45 and 65 years old in a cohort sampled during active COVID-19.

CDR3 DNA: TGTGCCAGCAGCTTAGCAGGGCTACAGGGCACAGATACGCAGTATTTT. As protein: CASSLAGLQGTDTQYF. This chain uses TRBV11-2 with TRBJ2-3; D may be TRBD1 (5 bases). V lost 1 base, J lost 1 base, and 12 bases lay in between. CDR1 and CDR2 from the germline V gene are SGHAT and FQNNGV. CDR3 length: 16 amino acids.